This T cell receptor beta chain was identified during a study of T cells in Graves' hyperthyroidism and ophthalmopathy. V was pared by 0 bases and J by 2 bases, with 9 bases between. Germline V gene sequence: CDR1 SGDLS, CDR2 YYNGEE. CDR3 length: 15 amino acids. Disease duration under 2 months; hyperthyroidism patients were aged 18 to 65. Authors of the study amplified TCR beta CDR3 regions from RNA transcripts. HTBI primers drove first-round RT-PCR of the TCR CDR3. Using its own MiXCR run on the multiplex PCR reads, TCRdb lists one record per CDR3 protein. The data contain under 350,000 distinct CDR3 sequences, roughly 15% of them singletons. Study-wide points: Model-based prediction identified ophthalmopathy a median around seven months prior to its onset. Clonotypes that were expanded in thyroid above 0.001 mostly appeared in blood too.

Worth noting for this clonotype: The antigen is not known.

Source material: blood. The V gene is TRBV9, the J gene TRBJ1-3; D gene uncertain. This TCR derives from a woman in her 40s with Graves' hyperthyroidism. CDR3 sequence: CASSVEAAAGNTIYF. The CDR3 bases are TGTGCCAGCAGCGTAGAGGCGGCAGCTGGAAACACCATATATTTT. The full variable domain, rest sourced from reference TRBV9 and TRBJ1-3, is DSGVTQTPKHLITATGQRVTLRCSPRSGDLSVYWYQQSLDQGLQFLIQYYNGEERAKGNILERFSAQQFPDLHSELNLSSLELGDSALYFCASSVEAAAGNTIYFGEGSWLTVV.